This TCR beta chain was sequenced for a study of blood T cell repertoires in COVID-19. This CDR3 is 14 amino acids long. Germline CDR1 reads LGHDT; CDR2 reads YNNKEL (reference sequence). Trimming removed 2 bases from V and 1 base from J, with 8 bases in between. Produced via immunoSEQ multiplex PCR; TCRdb's table is partial and in-frame only. The table has approximately 390,000 clones, almost 90% seen once. This clonotype was sampled from a man between 18 and 35 years old with active or convalescent COVID-19. The sample was peripheral blood. The chain combines TRBV3-1 (or the pseudogene TRBV3-2) with TRBJ1-1, with D possibly being TRBD1 (5 bases). The CDR3 sequence is CASSQSGQNTEAFF. The CDR3 DNA reads TGTGCCAGCAGCCAATCAGGGCAGAACACTGAAGCTTTCTTT.